Listed below are T cell receptor beta chains from one sample, sequenced in a study of type 1 regulatory T cells. Each CDR3 protein is one row after TCRdb ran MiXCR on the reads. Of 75,000 to 100,000 distinct CDR3 sequences detected, roughly 30% appear once; the ten largest clones hold less than 2.5%. What was sequenced was CD4+ T cells, either the whole sample or a sorted fraction (not recorded which). These receptors all stem from a human donor in good health. Each CDR3 is given with its conserved first and last residue. The D gene is left open where the match is weak. Clone size is given for some rows only: seen once, a few or many times, or a class if the clone is expanded.

CDR3 protein: CASREQAVGANVLTF; CDR3 DNA: TGCGCCAGCAGGGAACAGGCTGTTGGGGCCAACGTCCTGACTTTC; V gene: TRBV5-1; J gene: TRBJ2-6; clone size: .; D gene: .
CDR3 protein: CASGLRTSGSADTQYF; CDR3 DNA: TGTGCTAGTGGTCTCCGGACTAGCGGGTCTGCCGATACGCAGTATTTT; V gene: TRBV12-5; J gene: TRBJ2-3; clone size: few; D gene: TRBD2
CDR3 protein: CASSMSSGGTAYEQFF; CDR3 DNA: TGTGCCAGCAGCATGAGTAGCGGGGGCACGGCGTATGAGCAGTTCTTC; V gene: TRBV7-2; J gene: TRBJ2-1; clone size: .; D gene: TRBD2
CDR3 protein: CSANRAGADTQYF; CDR3 DNA: TGCAGTGCTAACCGAGCGGGCGCAGATACGCAGTATTTT; V gene: TRBV20-1; J gene: TRBJ2-3; clone size: .; D gene: .
CDR3 protein: CAWSVGAWAEQFF; CDR3 DNA: TGCGCCTGGAGTGTAGGGGCTTGGGCAGAGCAGTTCTTC; V gene: TRBV30; J gene: TRBJ2-1; clone size: .; D gene: .
CDR3 protein: CASSFERDGTDTQYF; CDR3 DNA: TGTGCCAGCAGCTTTGAGCGGGACGGAACAGATACGCAGTATTTT; V gene: TRBV5-6; J gene: TRBJ2-3; clone size: few; D gene: TRBD2
CDR3 protein: CASAVGQGAYNEQFF; CDR3 DNA: TGCGCCAGCGCAGTAGGACAGGGGGCCTACAATGAGCAGTTCTTC; V gene: TRBV10-2; J gene: TRBJ2-1; clone size: few; D gene: TRBD1
CDR3 protein: CASENSGANVLTF; CDR3 DNA: TGTGCCAGCGAGAATTCTGGGGCCAACGTCCTGACTTTC; V gene: TRBV6-2/TRBV6-3; J gene: TRBJ2-6; clone size: .; D gene: .
CDR3 protein: CASSPGGKNIQYF; CDR3 DNA: TGTGCCAGCTCACCGGGCGGGAAGAACATTCAGTACTTC; V gene: TRBV18; J gene: TRBJ2-4; clone size: few; D gene: .
CDR3 protein: CGARDRPVVTRSPYNEQFF; CDR3 DNA: TGCGGTGCTAGAGATCGTCCAGTTGTGACTAGGTCTCCCTACAATGAGCAGTTCTTC; V gene: TRBV20-1; J gene: TRBJ2-1; clone size: .; D gene: .
CDR3 protein: CASSLVRNSQPQHF; CDR3 DNA: TGTGCCAGCAGCTTAGTGAGAAATAGTCAGCCCCAGCATTTT; V gene: TRBV7-8; J gene: TRBJ1-5; clone size: few; D gene: .
CDR3 protein: CASSLTGTGNTGGLFF; CDR3 DNA: TGTGCCAGCAGTTTAACCGGGACGGGGAACACCGGGGGGCTGTTTTTT; V gene: TRBV28; J gene: TRBJ2-2; clone size: .; D gene: .
CDR3 protein: CASSGTRGHTQYF; CDR3 DNA: TGTGCCAGCAGCGGGACCAGGGGGCATACGCAGTATTTT; V gene: TRBV9; J gene: TRBJ2-3; clone size: .; D gene: TRBD1
CDR3 protein: CCARIGSGGYTF; CDR3 DNA: TGCTGTGCTAGAATAGGGAGCGGTGGCTACACCTTC; V gene: TRBV20-1; J gene: TRBJ1-2; clone size: once; D gene: .
CDR3 protein: CSVVRDYTGELFF; CDR3 DNA: TGCAGCGTTGTTCGGGACTACACCGGGGAGCTGTTTTTT; V gene: TRBV29-1; J gene: TRBJ2-2; clone size: .; D gene: .
CDR3 protein: CATSDALAGGPHNEQFF; CDR3 DNA: TGTGCCACCAGTGATGCACTAGCGGGAGGGCCCCACAATGAGCAGTTCTTC; V gene: TRBV24-1; J gene: TRBJ2-1; clone size: .; D gene: TRBD2
CDR3 protein: CATSRGFNSPLHF; CDR3 DNA: TGTGCCACCAGCAGGGGATTTAATTCACCCCTCCACTTT; V gene: TRBV15; J gene: TRBJ1-6; clone size: .; D gene: .
CDR3 protein: CSARSGWVDTGELFF; CDR3 DNA: TGCAGTGCTAGGTCAGGGTGGGTTGACACCGGGGAGCTGTTTTTT; V gene: TRBV20-1; J gene: TRBJ2-2; clone size: few; D gene: .
CDR3 protein: CASSYSRQVNYGYTF; CDR3 DNA: TGTGCCAGCAGTTACTCTCGCCAAGTTAACTATGGCTACACCTTC; V gene: TRBV6-2/TRBV6-3; J gene: TRBJ1-2; clone size: few; D gene: .
CDR3 protein: CSVRGFSYNEQFF; CDR3 DNA: TGCAGCGTTCGGGGCTTTTCCTACAATGAGCAGTTCTTC; V gene: TRBV29-1; J gene: TRBJ2-1; clone size: .; D gene: .
CDR3 protein: CSVRRASYNEQFF; CDR3 DNA: TGCAGCGTTCGGCGGGCATCTTACAATGAGCAGTTCTTC; V gene: TRBV29-1; J gene: TRBJ2-1; clone size: once; D gene: .
CDR3 protein: CASSSGQGNYGYTF; CDR3 DNA: TGTGCCAGCAGCTCGGGACAGGGGAACTATGGCTACACCTTC; V gene: TRBV7-2; J gene: TRBJ1-2; clone size: .; D gene: TRBD1
CDR3 protein: CASSQGTSGSGTRETQYF; CDR3 DNA: TGTGCCAGCAGCCAAGGGACTAGCGGGAGCGGGACGCGTGAGACCCAGTACTTC; V gene: TRBV4-2; J gene: TRBJ2-5; clone size: few; D gene: TRBD2
CDR3 protein: CASSYTGLAKDEQFF; CDR3 DNA: TGTGCCAGCAGCTACACGGGACTAGCGAAGGATGAGCAGTTCTTC; V gene: TRBV7-2; J gene: TRBJ2-1; clone size: .; D gene: TRBD2
CDR3 protein: CSASPGTGAGEKLFF; CDR3 DNA: TGCAGTGCTAGTCCGGGAACGGGCGCTGGTGAAAAACTGTTTTTT; V gene: TRBV20-1; J gene: TRBJ1-4; clone size: .; D gene: .
CDR3 protein: CASSHRGITTEAFF; CDR3 DNA: TGTGCCAGCAGCCACAGGGGTATAACGACTGAAGCTTTCTTT; V gene: TRBV7-6; J gene: TRBJ1-1; clone size: .; D gene: TRBD1
CDR3 protein: CSARLRGPDTQYF; CDR3 DNA: TGCAGTGCTAGGCTTCGAGGGCCAGATACGCAGTATTTT; V gene: TRBV20-1; J gene: TRBJ2-3; clone size: .; D gene: .
CDR3 protein: CSARSPPTNTGELFF; CDR3 DNA: TGCAGTGCTAGGTCCCCCCCCACGAACACCGGGGAGCTGTTTTTT; V gene: TRBV20-1; J gene: TRBJ2-2; clone size: .; D gene: .
CDR3 protein: CASSQDQPRQGENTEAFF; CDR3 DNA: TGTGCCAGCAGCCAAGATCAACCGCGACAGGGGGAGAACACTGAAGCTTTCTTT; V gene: TRBV14; J gene: TRBJ1-1; clone size: .; D gene: TRBD1
CDR3 protein: CASRGGQGEQFF; CDR3 DNA: TGTGCCAGCAGAGGGGGGCAGGGTGAGCAGTTCTTC; V gene: TRBV7-2; J gene: TRBJ2-1; clone size: .; D gene: .
CDR3 protein: CASSTRGTSGSNEQFF; CDR3 DNA: TGTGCCAGTAGTACCAGAGGGACTAGCGGATCCAATGAGCAGTTCTTC; V gene: TRBV19; J gene: TRBJ2-1; clone size: .; D gene: TRBD2
CDR3 protein: CASSGGGGFNFYNEQFF; CDR3 DNA: TGTGCCAGCAGTGGGGGGGGGGGATTCAACTTTTACAATGAGCAGTTCTTC; V gene: TRBV6-1; J gene: TRBJ2-1; clone size: .; D gene: TRBD2
CDR3 protein: CAISAGGETQYF; CDR3 DNA: TGTGCCATCAGTGCGGGAGGGGAGACCCAGTACTTC; V gene: TRBV10-3; J gene: TRBJ2-5; clone size: .; D gene: TRBD2
CDR3 protein: CASSPGTSGSDEQYF; CDR3 DNA: TGTGCCAGCAGCCCCGGGACTAGCGGGAGTGACGAGCAGTACTTC; V gene: TRBV7-9; J gene: TRBJ2-7; clone size: few; D gene: TRBD2
CDR3 protein: CSAGTGQGSSQPQHF; CDR3 DNA: TGCAGTGCCGGGACGGGACAGGGGAGTAGTCAGCCCCAGCATTTT; V gene: TRBV20-1; J gene: TRBJ1-5; clone size: few; D gene: TRBD1
CDR3 protein: CASSLSGGNGDTQYF; CDR3 DNA: TGTGCCAGCAGCTTAAGCGGCGGGAATGGGGATACGCAGTATTTT; V gene: TRBV7-2; J gene: TRBJ2-3; clone size: .; D gene: .
CDR3 protein: CASSLVHRGYGYTF; CDR3 DNA: TGTGCCAGCAGCTTAGTCCACAGGGGTTATGGCTACACCTTC; V gene: TRBV7-2; J gene: TRBJ1-2; clone size: many; D gene: TRBD1
CDR3 protein: CASSIDRGAQETQYF; CDR3 DNA: TGTGCCAGTAGTATAGATAGGGGAGCCCAAGAGACCCAGTACTTC; V gene: TRBV19; J gene: TRBJ2-5; clone size: .; D gene: .
CDR3 protein: CASRVQNAEAFF; CDR3 DNA: TGTGCCAGTAGAGTACAGAACGCTGAAGCTTTCTTT; V gene: TRBV19; J gene: TRBJ1-1; clone size: few; D gene: .
CDR3 protein: CASSTTTLRKQYF; CDR3 DNA: TGTGCCAGCAGCACGACTACACTGCGGAAGCAGTACTTC; V gene: TRBV28; J gene: TRBJ2-7; clone size: .; D gene: .
CDR3 protein: CASSVSFGGTGELFF; CDR3 DNA: TGTGCCAGCAGCGTGTCTTTTGGGGGCACCGGGGAGCTGTTTTTT; V gene: TRBV9; J gene: TRBJ2-2; clone size: few; D gene: .
CDR3 protein: CASSLAVGRDEQFF; CDR3 DNA: TGTGCCAGCAGTTTAGCCGTGGGACGGGATGAGCAGTTCTTC; V gene: TRBV27; J gene: TRBJ2-1; clone size: .; D gene: .
CDR3 protein: CASSIAAGTYEQYF; CDR3 DNA: TGTGCCAGTAGTATAGCGGCAGGGACCTACGAGCAGTACTTC; V gene: TRBV19; J gene: TRBJ2-7; clone size: .; D gene: .